The 3 T cell receptor beta chains below were found in one sample sequenced in a study of untreated major depressive disorder (dated by TCRdb to 2017 to 2018). The library was produced with the immunoSEQ multiplex PCR assay. The immuneACCESS repertoire file appears here via TCRdb, limited to in-frame rearrangements. These files lack a portion of the clones; in checked studies, under half of the deficit traces to unresolved V genes, and the cause of the others is not known. This sample comprises about 20,000 clones, around 90% of them detected only once. Roughly 0.6% of the sample is taken by the ten largest. What these receptors recognize is not known. The paper's findings and limits, for the study overall: Higher TRBV05-01 (Vbeta 5.1) usage among CD4+ T cells of depressed patients compared with controls was confirmed by sequencing, with p = 0.040 in a one-tailed test.

The sequencing sample was made of CD4+ T cells from PBMCs. These receptors all come from a woman in her thirties or forties with major depressive disorder.

The rearrangement links TRBV19 to TRBJ1-2; D remains unclear. CDR1 and CDR2 from the germline V gene are LNHDA and SQIVND (reference sequence). CDR3 size: 14 residues. Trimming removed 1 base at V and 2 bases at J, with 8 bases between. DNA for the CDR3: TGTGCCAGTAGTATAGCAGCGCAGAACTATGGCTACACCTTC. Translating gives CASSIAAQNYGYTF.

The chain employs TRBV5-1 and TRBJ2-1; 10 bases line up with TRBD2. V was clipped by 2 bases and J by 5 bases; unmatched bases: 7. The CDR3 sequence is 16 residues long. Germline V CDR1 and CDR2: SGHRS, YFSETQ. Written as DNA, the CDR3 is TGCGCCAGCAGCTTTCGGTCTAGCGGGGGCCACAATGAGCAGTTCTTC. This sequence encodes CASSFRSSGGHNEQFF.

J is TRBJ1-1 and V is TRBV5-6; no definite D call. The CDR3 loop spans 12 amino acids. CDR1 and CDR2 from the germline V gene are SGHDT and YYEEEE. Deletions cut 2 bases from V and 0 bases from J, with 2 bases between. CDR3 nucleotide sequence: TGTGCCAGCAGCTTTTTGAACACTGAAGCTTTCTTT. The encoded protein is CASSFLNTEAFF.